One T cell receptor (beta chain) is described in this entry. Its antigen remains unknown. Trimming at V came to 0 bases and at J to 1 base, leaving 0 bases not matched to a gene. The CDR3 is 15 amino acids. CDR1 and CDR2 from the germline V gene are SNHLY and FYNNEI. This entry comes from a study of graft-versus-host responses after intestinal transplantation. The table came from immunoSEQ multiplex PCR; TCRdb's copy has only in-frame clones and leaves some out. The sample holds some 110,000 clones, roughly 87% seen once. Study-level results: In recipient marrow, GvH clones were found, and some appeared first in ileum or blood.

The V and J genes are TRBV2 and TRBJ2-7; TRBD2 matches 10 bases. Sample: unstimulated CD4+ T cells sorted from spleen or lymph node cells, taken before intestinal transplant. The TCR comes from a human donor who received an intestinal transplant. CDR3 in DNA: TGTGCCAGCAGTGAAGCGACTAGCGGGTCCTACGAGCAGTACTTC. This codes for CASSEATSGSYEQYF.